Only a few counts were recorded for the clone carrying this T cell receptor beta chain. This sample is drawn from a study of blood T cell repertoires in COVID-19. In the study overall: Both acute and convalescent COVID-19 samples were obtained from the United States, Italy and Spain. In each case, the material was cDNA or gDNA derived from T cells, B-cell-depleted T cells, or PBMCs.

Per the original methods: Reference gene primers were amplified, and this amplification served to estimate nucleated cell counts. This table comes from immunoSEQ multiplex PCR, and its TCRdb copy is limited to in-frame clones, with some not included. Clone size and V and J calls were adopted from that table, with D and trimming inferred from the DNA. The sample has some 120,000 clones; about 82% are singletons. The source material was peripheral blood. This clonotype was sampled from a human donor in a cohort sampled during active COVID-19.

The CDR3 spells CASSPLVGNNSPLHF. Here the CDR3 DNA reads TGTGCCAGTAGCCCCCTAGTGGGTAATAATTCACCCCTCCACTTT. V gene TRBV19 combines with J gene TRBJ1-6; D gene unclear. The CDR3 covers 15 residues. Trimming took off 6 bases at V and 5 bases at J, with 14 bases between the two ends. The germline V gene has CDR1 LNHDA and CDR2 SQIVND (reference sequence). The whole variable domain, filled in from reference TRBV19 and TRBJ1-6, reads DGGITQSPKYLFRKEGQNVTLSCEQNLNHDAMYWYRQDPGQGLRLIYYSQIVNDFQKGDIAEGYSVSREKKESFPLTVTSAQKNPTAFYLCASSPLVGNNSPLHFGNGTRLTVT.